This T cell receptor beta chain was obtained from a study of blood T cells in healthy people across ages. About the research overall: Roughly one uniquely barcoded beta molecule per two T cells was captured.

General study findings and limits: It was not known whether donors were CMV positive (a possible confounder of expanded clonotype changes). Leaving the PBMCs unsorted stopped any conclusive comparison of naive versus antigen-experienced cells.

CDR1 is ENHRY and CDR2 is SYGVKD in the germline V gene. Trimming removed 7 bases at V and 2 bases at J, with 12 bases between. The CDR3 extends over 13 amino acids. Together with a sample-barcoded 5' primer, a J-beta primer mix was included in a second PCR lasting roughly 7 to 11 cycles. TCRdb fed the 5' RACE reads into MiXCR, producing one record per CDR3 protein. Altogether about 1,500,000 distinct CDR3 sequences are present, approximately 28% being singletons, with the ten largest covering roughly 8.2%. On this clonotype itself: The antigen is undetermined.

The rearrangement joins TRBV10-3 to TRBJ2-7; tentatively, D is TRBD1 (6 bases). This receptor was taken from a woman in her twenties or thirties in good health. Sequencing was performed on blood. The DNA of the CDR3 is TGTGCCATCAACGAGGGGGTTGCCTACGAGCAGTACTTC. Translating it yields CAINEGVAYEQYF.